What follows are 23 T cell receptor beta chains derived from one specimen sequenced in a study of cytomegalovirus exposure and HLA in healthy donors. The PCR contained 60 Vbeta and 13 Jbeta primers. The repertoire was sequenced with immunoSEQ multiplex PCR; TCRdb's copy has only in-frame clones and lacks some. The sample has over 150,000 clones, about 69% seen once. The material sequenced was PBMCs. The receptors stem from a male donor in good health and CMV-seronegative.

The chain uses TRBV28 and TRBJ2-7, with TRBD1 matching over 11 bases. Germline trimming cut 6 bases from V and 2 bases from J; bases unmatched to any gene: 6. The CDR3 sequence is 15 residues long. CDR1 is MDHEN and CDR2 is SYDVKM in the germline V gene. The CDR3 DNA follows: TGTGCCAGCAGAGGGGGGACAGGGGGGGCCTACGAGCAGTACTTC. Amino acid sequence: CASRGGTGGAYEQYF. The variable domain in full, with the rest retrieved from reference TRBV28 and TRBJ2-7, is DVKVTQSSRYLVKRTGEKVFLECVQDMDHENMFWYRQDPGLGLRLIYFSYDVKMKEKGDIPEGYSVSREKKERFSLILESASTNQTSMYLCASRGGTGGAYEQYFGPGTRLTVT.

The CDR3 region has the DNA TGTGCCAGCAGCTTAGTGATGGGCCAGAACACTGAAGCTTTCTTT. It yields the protein CASSLVMGQNTEAFF. V is TRBV7-2 and J is TRBJ1-1, with unresolved D. CDR1 is SGHTA, CDR2 FQGNSA, per germline. The CDR3 is made up of 15 amino acids. V was cut by 1 base and J by 1 base, with 10 bases left in between.

The gene calls are TRBV6-1 and TRBJ1-5, with a weak D call TRBD1 (5 bases). Trimming cost V 2 bases and J 6 bases, with 14 bases left between them. The CDR3 spans 15 residues. Per the germline V gene, CDR1 is MNHNS and CDR2 is SASEGT. The CDR3 bases are TGTGCCAGCAGTGAAATGGGAAGGCAGGGTCAGCCCCAGCATTTT. It codes for CASSEMGRQGQPQHF.

The rearrangement joins TRBV29-1 to TRBJ1-5; D is unclear. From germline, CDR1 is SQVTM and CDR2 ANQGSEA. This CDR3 region has 12 residues. V was trimmed by 4 bases and J by 4 bases, leaving 8 bases between them. CDR3 sequence reads: CSVGAVNQPQHF. CDR3 nucleotide sequence: TGCAGCGTTGGGGCAGTGAATCAGCCCCAGCATTTT.

This clone appeared a single time. At one end the junction does not follow the germline gene, possibly because of a read error. J is TRBJ1-5 and V is TRBV7-9, with 9 bases lining up with TRBD1. CDR3 length equals 17 residues. Per germline, CDR1 SEHNR and CDR2 FQNEAQ (reference sequence). The DNA for the CDR3 is TGTTCCAGCAGCTTAGCTTTAGAGGGACAGGGTAATCAGCCCCAGCATTTT. It translates to CSSSLALEGQGNQPQHF. Full variable domain (remainder filled in from reference TRBV7-9 and TRBJ1-5): DTGVSQNPRHKITKRGQNVTFRCDPISEHNRLYWYRQTLGQGPEFLTYFQNEAQLEKSRLLSDRFSAERPKGSFSTLEIQRTEQGDSAMYLCSSSLALEGQGNQPQHFGDGTRLSIL.

The chain links TRBV7-6 to TRBJ2-1; possibly TRBD2 for D (6 bases). The CDR3 runs to 15 residues. Looked up from germline, CDR1 is SGHVS and CDR2 is FNYEAQ. V was pared by 4 bases and J by 2 bases, with 12 bases between. CDR3 DNA: TGTGCCAGCAGCTGGGAGGCCAACACCTACAATGAGCAGTTCTTC. Its translation: CASSWEANTYNEQFF. The full variable domain, completed using reference TRBV7-6 and TRBJ2-1, is GAGVSQSPRYKVTKRGQDVALRCDPISGHVSLYWYRQALGQGPEFLTYFNYEAQQDKSGLPNDRFSAERPEGSISTLTIQRTEQRDSAMYRCASSWEANTYNEQFFGPGTRLTVL.

This chain links TRBV28 with TRBJ2-7; D unresolved. The CDR3 spans 14 residues. V shed 3 bases and J shed 3 bases, with 12 bases lying between them. The germline gives CDR1 MDHEN, CDR2 SYDVKM. CDR3 DNA sequence: TGTGCCAGCAGTTTGGCCTGGAGTCTCTACGAGCAGTACTTC. Translating gives CASSLAWSLYEQYF.

The chain employs TRBV6-5 and TRBJ2-5; 10 nucleotides line up with TRBD2. Per the germline V gene, CDR1 is MNHEY and CDR2 is SVGAGI. With 1 base clipped from V and 5 bases from J, the junction kept 4 bases outside the gene matches. CDR3 length: 15 residues. This chain's CDR3 is CASSYYSGGTETQYF. The CDR3 nucleotides read TGTGCCAGCAGTTACTATAGCGGGGGGACGGAGACCCAGTACTTC.

The sample holds one count of this clone. The chain combines TRBV15 with TRBJ2-5; the match to TRBD2 covers 8 bases. Germline V gene data show CDR1 as LNHNV and CDR2 as YYDKDF (reference sequence). The junction had 11 bases not matched to a gene; V was cut back by 0 bases and J by 5 bases. This CDR3 has 17 amino acids. CDR3 in DNA: TGTGCCACCAGCAGAGATCGGAGCGGGAGCTTGATGGAGACCCAGTACTTC. Translating it yields CATSRDRSGSLMETQYF. The entire variable domain, with the rest obtained from reference TRBV15 and TRBJ2-5, is as follows: DAMVIQNPRYQVTQFGKPVTLSCSQTLNHNVMYWYQQKSSQAPKLLFHYYDKDFNNEADTPDNFQSRRPNTSFCFLDIRSPGLGDTAMYLCATSRDRSGSLMETQYFGPGTRLLVL.

This clone was counted only a few times. This rearrangement joins TRBV11-2 to TRBJ1-1; the match to TRBD1 covers 9 bases. V shed 3 bases, J shed 2 bases, and the junction held 1 base outside the gene matches. This CDR3 is built from 14 residues. Germline-derived CDR1 and CDR2 are SGHAT and FQNNGV. CDR3 coding DNA: TGTGCCAGCAGCTTGGGACAGGGCAACACTGAAGCTTTCTTT. This gives the protein CASSLGQGNTEAFF.

Only one count was recorded for this clone. This chain connects TRBV18 to TRBJ2-7, with D maybe TRBD1 (7 bases). This CDR3 has 14 amino acids. Trimming shortened V by 8 bases and J by 3 bases, and 17 bases separated the two germline ends. Germline V CDR1 and CDR2: KGHSH, LQKENI. CDR3 DNA sequence: TGTGCCAGCCAGGAGGGGGCAGGGGGCTACGAGCAGTACTTC. Residues: CASQEGAGGYEQYF.

As to this clone: The sample has other DNA sequences that encode this CDR3 too. The chain joins TRBV28 to TRBJ2-7; no reliable D call. In germline, CDR1 is MDHEN, CDR2 SYDVKM. Trimming removed 5 bases from V and 3 bases from J, with 5 bases in between. The CDR3 loop spans 11 amino acids. The CDR3 DNA reads as TGTGCCAGCAGTCCCTTCTACGAGCAGTACTTC. Residues: CASSPFYEQYF.

This clone was counted once. CDR3 sequence: CAWSVLGAVNSPLHF. In nucleotides, the CDR3 is TGTGCCTGGAGTGTACTGGGGGCAGTTAATTCACCCCTCCACTTT. The V gene is TRBV30, the J gene TRBJ1-6; the D gene is possibly TRBD1 (6 bases). Trimming shortened V by 0 bases and J by 6 bases, and 12 bases separated the two germline ends. Germline V CDR1 and CDR2: GTSNPN, SVGIG (reference sequence). The CDR3 consists of 15 residues.

The chain combines TRBV14 with TRBJ2-7; possibly TRBD2 for D (6 bases). Germline V gene lookup returns CDR1 SGHDN and CDR2 FVKESK. V dropped 4 bases and J dropped 5 bases, with 18 bases sitting between them. The CDR3 has 15 residues. CDR3 region: CASSRERAYLDEQYF. CDR3 sequence (DNA): TGTGCCAGCAGCCGGGAGCGGGCGTACCTTGACGAGCAGTACTTC.

V is TRBV7-6 and J is TRBJ2-2; 8 bases are shared with TRBD2. With V trimmed by 8 bases and J by 5 bases, 10 bases remained unmatched. There are 15 residues in the CDR3. Germline CDR1 SGHVS, CDR2 FNYEAQ. CDR3 amino acids: CASGPGRARTGELFF. The CDR3 coding sequence is TGTGCCAGCGGCCCCGGGAGGGCGCGGACCGGGGAGCTGTTTTTT.

The chain combines TRBV18 with TRBJ2-3; tentatively, D is TRBD2 (5 bases). The CDR3 length is 17 residues. V dropped 0 bases and J dropped 4 bases, with 17 bases sitting between them. Looked up from germline, CDR1 is KGHSH and CDR2 is LQKENI. CDR3 sequence reads: CASSPPRTGNGADTQYF. CDR3 bases: TGTGCCAGCTCACCACCGCGGACTGGGAATGGGGCAGATACGCAGTATTTT.

This clone has a single count. The chain employs TRBV6-6 and TRBJ1-5; the match to TRBD1 covers 9 bases. V shed 8 bases and J 7 bases; nucleotides not matched to a gene: 9. The CDR3 loop spans 14 amino acids. Germline V gives CDR1 MNHNY, CDR2 SVGAGI (reference sequence). The CDR3 bases are TGTGCCAGCCGGAATACAGGGGGCGAACAGCCCCAGCATTTT. Translation: CASRNTGGEQPQHF.

In the case of this clone: A read error may account for a junction end that differs from germline. The chain joins TRBV7-9 to TRBJ1-5; weak D call: TRBD1 (6 bases). The CDR3 is 17 amino acids. Germline V gene sequence: CDR1 SEHNR, CDR2 FQNEAQ (reference sequence). The CDR3 here is CSSSSNRGIRGNQPQHF. CDR3 coding DNA: TGTTCCAGCAGCTCTAATAGGGGGATCAGGGGCAATCAGCCCCAGCATTTT.

This chain connects TRBV6-1 to TRBJ1-4; the match to TRBD1 covers 7 bases. Germline CDR1 and CDR2: MNHNS and SASEGT. V lost 7 bases and J lost 7; bases outside the gene matches: 12. The CDR3 extends over 15 amino acids. This chain's CDR3 is CASNLKDRLFEKLFF. As DNA, the CDR3 is TGTGCCAGCAATTTGAAGGACAGGCTTTTTGAAAAACTGTTTTTT.

This chain joins TRBV6-6 and TRBJ2-1; 10 bases fit TRBD2. CDR1 is MNHNY, CDR2 SVGAGI, per germline (reference sequence). Trimming took 7 bases from V and 1 from J; bases not matched to a gene: 4. The CDR3 totals 15 residues. CDR3 in DNA: TGTGCCAGCATCCAGCGGGAGGGGTCCTACAATGAGCAGTTCTTC. This encodes CASIQREGSYNEQFF.

This chain uses TRBV7-8 with TRBJ1-3; D is unclear. Trimming left V 2 bases short and J 0 bases short, with 11 bases between. This CDR3 is built from 16 residues. CDR1 and CDR2 from the germline V gene are SGHVS and FQNEAQ. CDR3 amino acids: CASSLLTLASGNTIYF. The CDR3 nucleotides are TGTGCCAGCAGCTTATTAACGCTAGCCTCTGGAAACACCATATATTTT. Looking up the rest from reference TRBV7-8 and TRBJ1-3 gives the full variable domain: GAGVSQSPRYKVAKRGQDVALRCDPISGHVSLFWYQQALGQGPEFLTYFQNEAQLDKSGLPSDRFFAERPEGSVSTLKIQRTQQEDSAVYLCASSLLTLASGNTIYFGEGSWLTVV.

Only a few counts were recorded for this clone. The rearrangement links TRBV4-1 to TRBJ1-1, with TRBD1 matching over 7 bases. Trimming at V came to 4 bases and at J to 1 base, leaving 3 bases not matched to a gene. Looked up from germline, CDR1 is MGHRA and CDR2 is YSYEKL. The CDR3 has 14 amino acids. The CDR3 DNA follows: TGCGCCAGCAGCCTTGGGACAGAGAACACTGAAGCTTTCTTT. Residues: CASSLGTENTEAFF.

The rearrangement uses TRBV6-1 and TRBJ2-1; 13 nucleotides agree with TRBD2. The CDR3 is made up of 13 amino acids. The junction had 6 bases not matched to a gene; V was cut back by 8 bases and J by 11 bases. Looked up from germline, CDR1 is MNHNS and CDR2 is SASEGT. The CDR3 DNA follows: TGTGCCAGCGAAACTAGCGGGAGGGGCCAGCAGTTCTTC. As protein: CASETSGRGQQFF.